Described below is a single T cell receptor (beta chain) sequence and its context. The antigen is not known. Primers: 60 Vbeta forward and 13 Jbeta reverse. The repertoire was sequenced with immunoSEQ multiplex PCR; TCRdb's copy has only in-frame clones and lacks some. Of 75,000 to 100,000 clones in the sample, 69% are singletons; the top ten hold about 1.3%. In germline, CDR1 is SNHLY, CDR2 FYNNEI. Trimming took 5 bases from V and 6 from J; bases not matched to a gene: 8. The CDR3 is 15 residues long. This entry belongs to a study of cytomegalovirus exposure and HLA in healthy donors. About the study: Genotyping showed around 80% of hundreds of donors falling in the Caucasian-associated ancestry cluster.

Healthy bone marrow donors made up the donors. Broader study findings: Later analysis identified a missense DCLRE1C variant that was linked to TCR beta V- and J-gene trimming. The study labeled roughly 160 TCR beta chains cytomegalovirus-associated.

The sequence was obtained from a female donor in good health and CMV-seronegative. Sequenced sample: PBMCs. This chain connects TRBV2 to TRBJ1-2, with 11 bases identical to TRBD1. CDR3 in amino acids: CASSSTGQGAHGYTF. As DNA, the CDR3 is TGTGCCAGCAGTTCCACCGGACAGGGGGCGCATGGCTACACCTTC.